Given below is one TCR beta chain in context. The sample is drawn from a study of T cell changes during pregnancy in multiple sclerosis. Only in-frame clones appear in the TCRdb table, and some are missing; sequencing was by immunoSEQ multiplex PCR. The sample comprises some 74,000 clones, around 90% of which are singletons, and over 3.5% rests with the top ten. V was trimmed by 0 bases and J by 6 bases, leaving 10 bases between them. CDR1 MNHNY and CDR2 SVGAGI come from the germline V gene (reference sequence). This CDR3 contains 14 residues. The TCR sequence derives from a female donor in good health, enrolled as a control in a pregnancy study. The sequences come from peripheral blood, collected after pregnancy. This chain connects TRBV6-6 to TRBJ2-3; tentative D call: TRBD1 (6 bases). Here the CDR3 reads CASSYSGAADTQYF. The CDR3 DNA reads TGTGCCAGCAGTTACTCGGGGGCTGCGGATACGCAGTATTTT.